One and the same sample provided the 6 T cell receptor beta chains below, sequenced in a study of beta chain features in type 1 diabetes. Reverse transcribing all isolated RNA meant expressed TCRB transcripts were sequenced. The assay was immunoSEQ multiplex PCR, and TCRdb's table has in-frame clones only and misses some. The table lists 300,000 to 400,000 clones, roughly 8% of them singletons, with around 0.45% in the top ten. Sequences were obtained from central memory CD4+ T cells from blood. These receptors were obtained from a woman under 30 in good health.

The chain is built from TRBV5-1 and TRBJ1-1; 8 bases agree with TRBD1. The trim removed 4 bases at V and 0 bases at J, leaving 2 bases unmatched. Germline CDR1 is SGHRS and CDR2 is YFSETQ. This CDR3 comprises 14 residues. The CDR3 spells CASSGGQVNTEAFF. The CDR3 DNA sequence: TGCGCCAGCAGCGGGGGACAGGTGAACACTGAAGCTTTCTTT.

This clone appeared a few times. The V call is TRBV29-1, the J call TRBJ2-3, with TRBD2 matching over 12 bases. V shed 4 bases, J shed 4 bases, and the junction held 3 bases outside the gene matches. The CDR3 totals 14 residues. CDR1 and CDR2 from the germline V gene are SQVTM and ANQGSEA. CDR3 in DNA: TGCAGCGTTGGGACTAGCGGGATACCAGATACGCAGTATTTT. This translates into CSVGTSGIPDTQYF.

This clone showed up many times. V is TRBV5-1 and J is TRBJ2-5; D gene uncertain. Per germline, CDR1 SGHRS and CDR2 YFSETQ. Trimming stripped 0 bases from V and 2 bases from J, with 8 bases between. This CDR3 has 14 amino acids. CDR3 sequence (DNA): TGCGCCAGCAGCTTGGACGTCGTACAAGAGACCCAGTACTTC. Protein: CASSLDVVQETQYF.

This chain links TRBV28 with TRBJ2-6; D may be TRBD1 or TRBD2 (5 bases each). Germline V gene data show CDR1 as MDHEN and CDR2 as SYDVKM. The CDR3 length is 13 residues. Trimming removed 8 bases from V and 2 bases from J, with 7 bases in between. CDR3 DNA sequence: TGTGCCAGCCAGGGAGCTGGGGCCAACGTCCTGACTTTC. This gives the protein CASQGAGANVLTF.

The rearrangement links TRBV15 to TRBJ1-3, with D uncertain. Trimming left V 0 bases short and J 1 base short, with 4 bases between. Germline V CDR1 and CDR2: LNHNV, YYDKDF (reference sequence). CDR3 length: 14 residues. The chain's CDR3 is CATSRDRSGNTIYF. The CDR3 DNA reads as TGTGCCACCAGCAGAGACCGATCTGGAAACACCATATATTTT.

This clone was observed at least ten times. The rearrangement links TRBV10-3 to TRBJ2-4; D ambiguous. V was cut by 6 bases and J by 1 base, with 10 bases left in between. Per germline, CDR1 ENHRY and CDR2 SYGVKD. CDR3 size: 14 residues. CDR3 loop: CAISKPGAKNIQYF. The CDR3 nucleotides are TGTGCCATCAGCAAGCCTGGGGCCAAAAACATTCAGTACTTC.